This T cell receptor beta chain stems from a study of technical replicates of blood from several donors. The CDR3 loop spans 14 amino acids. With V trimmed by 1 base and J by 4 bases, 1 base remained unmatched. The germline V gene encodes CDR1 SGHAT and CDR2 FQNNGV. The method was immunoSEQ multiplex PCR; TCRdb's version includes in-frame clones alone and lacks a portion of them. Here the sample spans 80,000 to 100,000 clones, approximately 90% being singletons. The V call is TRBV11-2, the J call TRBJ2-1; 7 positions match TRBD2. Material for sequencing was T cells isolated from PBMCs. This sequence was found in a human donor in good health. This CDR3 reads CASSLGDYYNEQFF. The CDR3 region has the DNA TGTGCCAGCAGCTTAGGGGACTATTACAATGAGCAGTTCTTC.